The 23 T cell receptor beta chains in this list originate from one sample, sequenced in a study of shared clonotypes between healthy human individuals. TCRdb's table, derived via immunoSEQ multiplex PCR, lists solely in-frame clones and lacks some. The sample has 950,000 to 1,100,000 clones; approximately 80% are singletons. The sample was memory CD4+ T cells from PBMCs. As to subset: CD45RA-negative fraction. Receptors were obtained from a young man in good health. Some clones in this sample may be carry-over from other donors' samples.

V and J are TRBV16 and TRBJ1-2, with a weak D call TRBD1 (6 bases). Trimming shortened V by 1 base and J by 10 bases, and 13 bases separated the two germline ends. Looked up from germline, CDR1 is KGHSY and CDR2 is FQNENV. This CDR3 spans 13 amino acids. In DNA form, the CDR3 reads TGTGCCAGCAGCCAATTACAGGGCGGAACCTACACCTTC. This codes for CASSQLQGGTYTF.

The rearrangement uses TRBV7-3 and TRBJ1-2; no definite D call. The germline CDR1 and CDR2 sequences are SGHTA and FQGTGA. The CDR3 sequence is 18 residues long. The V end was cut by 1 base, the J end by 0 bases, with 18 bases between. DNA of the CDR3: TGTGCCAGCAGCTTAATGAGGCAGGATGCTACTACTAACTATGGCTACACCTTC. Its protein product is CASSLMRQDATTNYGYTF. The whole variable domain, filled in from reference TRBV7-3 and TRBJ1-2, reads GAGVSQTPSNKVTEKGKYVELRCDPISGHTALYWYRQSLGQGPEFLIYFQGTGAADDSGLPNDRFFAVRPEGSVSTLKIQRTERGDSAVYLCASSLMRQDATTNYGYTFGSGTRLTVV.

The rearrangement uses TRBV7-8 and TRBJ1-3; D is ambiguous. Trimming took 1 base from V and 0 from J, leaving 13 bases between them. This CDR3 is built from 17 residues. Germline CDR1 reads SGHVS; CDR2 reads FQNEAQ. This chain's CDR3 is CASSLVRRRTSGNTIYF. The CDR3, as DNA: TGTGCCAGCAGCTTAGTTCGGCGGCGCACCTCTGGAAACACCATATATTTT.

This rearrangement joins TRBV21-1 to TRBJ2-1; TRBD1 was called by the table and not checked on the DNA. TRBV21-1 corresponds to a pseudogene. The CDR3 is 20 residues long. CDR3 loop: CASITQPDRQGASSYNEQFF. The DNA of the CDR3 is TGTGCCAGCATCACCCAACCAGACAGGCAAGGGGCTAGTAGTTACAATGAGCAGTTCTTC.

This chain uses TRBV27 with TRBJ1-5; D call uncertain. Per germline, CDR1 MNHEY and CDR2 SMNVEV (reference sequence). V was shortened by 4 bases and J by 1 base, with 8 bases between the two germline ends. The CDR3 is 14 residues long. CDR3 residues: CASSSGRSNQPQHF. The CDR3 DNA is TGTGCCAGCAGTTCGGGTCGGAGCAATCAGCCCCAGCATTTT.

This rearrangement joins TRBV30 to TRBJ1-1; D is unresolved. V gave up 0 bases and J gave up 3 bases, with 5 bases separating them. This CDR3 contains 12 residues. Looked up from germline, CDR1 is GTSNPN and CDR2 is SVGIG (reference sequence). Here the CDR3 reads CAWSVVDTEAFF. As DNA, the CDR3 is TGTGCCTGGAGTGTAGTGGACACTGAAGCTTTCTTT.

The chain recombines TRBV5-1 with TRBJ1-3, with unresolved D. The CDR3 contains 16 residues. V lost 4 bases to trimming and J lost 0 bases, with 14 bases between them. Germline values: CDR1 SGHRS, CDR2 YFSETQ. CDR3 loop: CASSTMDGSSGNTIYF. The CDR3 bases are TGCGCCAGCAGCACCATGGACGGTAGCTCTGGAAACACCATATATTTT.

The chain recombines TRBV18 with TRBJ2-1; weak D call: TRBD2 (6 bases). CDR3 length: 15 amino acids. CDR1 and CDR2 from the germline V gene are KGHSH and LQKENI. The germline V and J ends were trimmed by 1 base and 6 bases, with 13 bases remaining between them. CDR3 loop: CASSPLGLQANEQFF. In DNA, the CDR3 is TGTGCCAGCTCACCACTGGGACTTCAGGCCAATGAGCAGTTCTTC. The full variable domain, its missing parts supplied by reference TRBV18 and TRBJ2-1, is NAGVMQNPRHLVRRRGQEARLRCSPMKGHSHVYWYRQLPEEGLKFMVYLQKENIIDESGMPKERFSAEFPKEGPSILRIQQVVRGDSAAYFCASSPLGLQANEQFFGPGTRLTVL.

In this sample, this clone turned up once. The rearrangement links TRBV15 to TRBJ1-4, with D unclear. Trimming removed 6 bases from V and 3 bases from J, with 14 bases in between. Germline V lookup: CDR1 LNHNV, CDR2 YYDKDF (reference sequence). This CDR3 region has 15 residues. The DNA of the CDR3 is TGTGCCACCAGTGATAAGGATCTCGCTAATGAAAAACTGTTTTTT. It is translated as CATSDKDLANEKLFF.

A remark on this clone: The same CDR3 can be traced to other DNA sequences in this sample. The V gene is TRBV6-6, the J gene TRBJ2-7, with D uncertain. In germline, CDR1 is MNHNY, CDR2 SVGAGI (reference sequence). Trimming removed 2 bases from V and 3 bases from J, with 8 bases in between. The CDR3 loop spans 13 amino acids. CDR3 nucleotides: TGTGCCAGCAGTTACAGTAAGGTCTACGAGCAGTACTTC. Translation gives CASSYSKVYEQYF.

Comments on this clone: Given a much more abundant clone one base away, this may be a read error. V gene TRBV11-1 combines with J gene TRBJ2-5; tentative D call: TRBD2 (6 bases). The CDR3 spans 13 residues. Trimming took 5 bases from V and 1 from J, leaving 8 bases between them. From germline, CDR1 is SGHAT and CDR2 FQDESV (reference sequence). CDR3 DNA sequence: TGTGCCAGCAGCCCGGGACTCCAAGAGACCCAGTACTTC. This gives the protein CASSPGLQETQYF. Filled out from reference TRBV11-1 and TRBJ2-5, the complete variable domain reads EAEVAQSPRYKITEKSQAVAFWCDPISGHATLYWYRQILGQGPELLVQFQDESVVDDSQLPKDRFSAERLKGVDSTLKIQPAELGDSAMYLCASSPGLQETQYFGPGTRLLVL.

The chain couples TRBV28 to TRBJ2-1; no firm D call. The CDR3 runs to 12 residues. Between the trimmed V and J ends, which lost 6 bases and 2 bases, there was a span of 5 bases. CDR1 and CDR2 from the germline V gene are MDHEN and SYDVKM. Here the CDR3 reads CASRQPYNEQFF. The CDR3 nucleotides read TGTGCCAGCAGGCAACCCTACAATGAGCAGTTCTTC.

J is TRBJ2-3 and V is TRBV7-2; 10 nucleotides agree with TRBD1. V lost 2 bases, J lost 4 bases, and 15 bases stayed unmatched. Germline V lookup: CDR1 SGHTA, CDR2 FQGNSA. This CDR3 is 19 amino acids long. The CDR3: CASSLPGQGFSWSADTQYF. The CDR3 bases are TGTGCCAGCAGCTTACCGGGACAGGGGTTTTCATGGTCTGCAGATACGCAGTATTTT.

This clone showed up just a few times. The chain links TRBV18 to TRBJ1-5, with D uncertain. The CDR3 runs 16 residues. Trimming took off 3 bases at V and 0 bases at J, with 12 bases between the two ends. Per the germline V gene, CDR1 is KGHSH and CDR2 is LQKENI. CDR3 amino acids: CASSPLGGDSNQPQHF. In DNA form, the CDR3 reads TGTGCCAGCTCACCGCTGGGCGGGGATAGCAATCAGCCCCAGCATTTT. The full variable domain, rest sourced from reference TRBV18 and TRBJ1-5, is NAGVMQNPRHLVRRRGQEARLRCSPMKGHSHVYWYRQLPEEGLKFMVYLQKENIIDESGMPKERFSAEFPKEGPSILRIQQVVRGDSAAYFCASSPLGGDSNQPQHFGDGTRLSIL.

The rearrangement links TRBV30 to TRBJ1-5, with D perhaps matching TRBD1 (5 bases). The CDR3 is 14 residues long. Per the germline V gene, CDR1 is GTSNPN and CDR2 is SVGIG (reference sequence). With 5 bases removed from V and 5 bases from J, the gap between germline ends came to 16 bases. CDR3 region: CAWSEGQGYQPQHF. In DNA, the CDR3 is TGTGCCTGGTCCGAGGGTCAGGGATATCAGCCCCAGCATTTT.

This chain joins TRBV18 and TRBJ1-3, with TRBD1 as a possible D gene (5 bases). V lost 2 bases and J 0 bases, leaving 8 bases between the germline ends. Germline lookup yields CDR1 KGHSH and CDR2 LQKENI. The CDR3 is 15 amino acids. The CDR3 sequence is CASSPWGSSGNTIYF. The CDR3 DNA follows: TGTGCCAGCTCACCATGGGGGAGCTCTGGAAACACCATATATTTT.

The chain carries TRBV15 and TRBJ2-5; a weak D match, TRBD2 (6 bases). Trimming took 2 bases from V and 3 from J, leaving 19 bases between them. The CDR3 totals 17 residues. Germline assignment: CDR1 LNHNV and CDR2 YYDKDF (reference sequence). This CDR3 is CATSRSPVSRTKETQYF. The CDR3 DNA is TGTGCCACCAGCAGATCGCCCGTATCTAGGACTAAAGAGACCCAGTACTTC. The entire variable domain, with the rest obtained from reference TRBV15 and TRBJ2-5, is as follows: DAMVIQNPRYQVTQFGKPVTLSCSQTLNHNVMYWYQQKSSQAPKLLFHYYDKDFNNEADTPDNFQSRRPNTSFCFLDIRSPGLGDTAMYLCATSRSPVSRTKETQYFGPGTRLLVL.

This sequence joins TRBV23-1 and TRBJ2-7; possible D gene TRBD1, 6 bases. TRBV23-1 is placed among ORFs of uncertain function. The V gene lost 0 bases and the J gene lost 0 bases, with 18 bases spanning the gap. The CDR3 consists of 18 residues. The CDR3 sequence is CASSQSPQQGSSSYEQYF. The CDR3 DNA reads as TGCGCCAGCAGTCAATCGCCCCAACAGGGCTCAAGCTCCTACGAGCAGTACTTC.

V usage is TRBV20-1 and J usage is TRBJ2-1; D unresolved. With 3 bases removed from V and 10 bases from J, the gap between germline ends came to 10 bases. Germline CDR1 and CDR2: DFQATT and SNEGSKA (reference sequence). CDR3 size: 11 residues. This CDR3 is CSASGIGEQFF. CDR3 nucleotide sequence: TGCAGTGCTAGTGGGATTGGGGAGCAGTTCTTC.

This clone was observed once. The rearrangement joins TRBV4-2 to TRBJ2-3; 9 bases agree with TRBD1. CDR1 and CDR2 from the germline V gene are LGHNA and YNFKEQ. This CDR3 contains 15 residues. J was trimmed by 2 bases and V by 3 bases; bases with no gene match: 3. In DNA, the CDR3 is TGTGCCAGCAGCCAGGGACAGGGACACACAGATACGCAGTATTTT. Amino acids: CASSQGQGHTDTQYF.

DNA for the CDR3: TGTGCCAGCAGCTCACCGCCGGGACGCAACCACTACGAGCAGTACTTC. It specifies CASSSPPGRNHYEQYF. The chain joins TRBV7-9 to TRBJ2-7; D possibly uses TRBD1 or TRBD2 (5 bases each). The V end was cut by 4 bases, the J end by 3 bases, with 19 bases between. Looked up from germline, CDR1 is SEHNR and CDR2 is FQNEAQ (reference sequence). The CDR3 loop spans 16 amino acids. Looking up the rest from reference TRBV7-9 and TRBJ2-7 gives the full variable domain: DTGVSQNPRHKITKRGQNVTFRCDPISEHNRLYWYRQTLGQGPEFLTYFQNEAQLEKSRLLSDRFSAERPKGSFSTLEIQRTEQGDSAMYLCASSSPPGRNHYEQYFGPGTRLTVT.

This clone was observed many times. The chain is built from TRBV6-4 and TRBJ2-2; 8 bases agree with TRBD2. Germline V gene sequence: CDR1 MRHNA, CDR2 SNTAGT. This CDR3 comprises 17 residues. Trimming cost V 0 bases and J 7 bases; bases outside gene matches: 10. CDR3 in amino acids: CASSDSGREEKSGELFF. The CDR3, as DNA: TGTGCCAGCAGTGACTCGGGGCGGGAGGAGAAAAGCGGGGAGCTGTTTTTT.

The CDR3 reads CASSTQGSSGNTIYF. The DNA for the CDR3 is TGTGCCAGCAGCACTCAGGGGTCCTCTGGAAACACCATATATTTT. V usage is TRBV9 and J usage is TRBJ1-3, with a tentative D call TRBD1 (6 bases). The germline V and J ends were trimmed by 4 bases and 0 bases, with 11 bases remaining between them. Germline CDR1 is SGDLS and CDR2 is YYNGEE. The CDR3 is 15 residues long.